This entry lists 21 T cell receptor beta chains sequenced from one sample in a study of OX40 agonist ivuxolimab in advanced cancers. Measured with immunoSEQ multiplex PCR; TCRdb has only the in-frame clones, and not every one. This sample yields over 55,000 clones, of which about 81% are seen a single time; approximately 2.4% belongs to the top ten. The source was CD4+ or CD8+ T cells sorted from blood, collected in a trial of the OX40 agonist ivuxolimab. These receptors were obtained from an adult with an advanced solid tumor such as melanoma, head and neck, liver or kidney cancer.

The rearrangement joins TRBV30 to TRBJ2-7, with D unclear. V lost 2 bases and J 3 bases, leaving 8 bases between the germline ends. CDR1 is GTSNPN and CDR2 is SVGIG in the germline V gene (reference sequence). CDR3 length: 12 residues. This CDR3 is CAWSKEYYEQYF. CDR3 DNA: TGTGCCTGGAGTAAGGAATACTACGAGCAGTACTTC. The full variable domain, in which reference TRBV30 and TRBJ2-7 provide the parts outside the CDR3, is SQTIHQWPATLVQPVGSPLSLECTVEGTSNPNLYWYRQAAGRGLQLLFYSVGIGQISSEVPQNLSASRPQDRQFILSSKKLLLSDSGFYLCAWSKEYYEQYFGPGTRLTVT.

V and J are TRBV13 and TRBJ2-3; D uncertain. Between the trimmed V and J ends, which lost 1 base and 0 bases, there was a span of 8 bases. CDR1 and CDR2 from the germline V gene are PRHDT and FYEKMQ (reference sequence). The CDR3 contains 15 residues. CDR3 coding DNA: TGTGCCAGCAGCTTAGAACTAACTAGCACAGATACGCAGTATTTT. Translated, it gives CASSLELTSTDTQYF.

This chain links TRBV7-2 with TRBJ2-2; D is uncertain. Trimming stripped 5 bases from V and 4 bases from J, with 11 bases between. From germline, CDR1 is SGHTA and CDR2 FQGNSA. There are 14 residues in the CDR3. CDR3 region: CASSPQMSTGELFF. CDR3 coding DNA: TGTGCCAGCAGCCCCCAAATGAGCACCGGGGAGCTGTTTTTT.

CDR3 sequence (DNA): TGCACCAGGGCCCTACCCCGGGGGGACATTCAGTACTTC. It encodes CTRALPRGDIQYF. This chain connects TRBV1 to TRBJ2-4; TRBD2 reflects the table's D call only, with no check against the DNA. TRBV1 is recorded as a pseudogene. CDR3 length equals 13 residues.

The V and J genes are TRBV15 and TRBJ1-5, with 7 bases that match TRBD1. Trimming at V came to 2 bases and at J to 7 bases, leaving 14 bases not matched to a gene. This CDR3 spans 17 amino acids. In germline, CDR1 is LNHNV, CDR2 YYDKDF (reference sequence). CDR3 protein: CATSRLRTGPLIQPQHF. Written as DNA, the CDR3 is TGTGCCACCAGCAGACTGAGGACAGGCCCGCTAATCCAGCCCCAGCATTTT.

The CDR3 region is CVERGTYNEQFF. CDR3 nucleotides: TGTGTCGAGCGGGGTACTTACAATGAGCAGTTCTTC. The V call is TRBV2, the J call TRBJ2-1; 7 bases are a match to TRBD2. This CDR3 contains 12 residues. Germline V lookup: CDR1 SNHLY, CDR2 FYNNEI.

This rearrangement joins TRBV6-5 to TRBJ2-5; D unresolved. The CDR3 has 14 amino acids. Germline V gene lookup returns CDR1 MNHEY and CDR2 SVGAGI. Trimming took off 0 bases at V and 2 bases at J, with 7 bases between the two ends. This CDR3 is CASSYSGRQETQYF. The CDR3 nucleotides are TGTGCCAGCAGTTACTCAGGACGGCAAGAGACCCAGTACTTC.

This rearrangement joins TRBV4-3 to TRBJ1-5; D call uncertain. CDR3 size: 13 residues. Between the trimmed V and J ends, which lost 4 bases and 4 bases, there was a span of 8 bases. Germline V gives CDR1 LGHNA, CDR2 YSLEER. The CDR3: CASSLEMNQPQHF. The DNA of the CDR3 is TGCGCCAGCAGCCTAGAAATGAATCAGCCCCAGCATTTT.

The chain links TRBV11-2 to TRBJ2-3; D gene uncertain. V lost 5 bases to trimming and J lost 6 bases, with 18 bases between them. CDR1 SGHAT and CDR2 FQNNGV come from the germline V gene. CDR3 length: 15 residues. In nucleotides, the CDR3 is TGTGCCAGCAGCCCCCCGAGGATGGGTATGGATACGCAGTATTTT. This sequence encodes CASSPPRMGMDTQYF. Full variable domain (outside the CDR3, taken from reference TRBV11-2 and TRBJ2-3): EAGVAQSPRYKIIEKRQSVAFWCNPISGHATLYWYQQILGQGPKLLIQFQNNGVVDDSQLPKDRFSAERLKGVDSTLKIQPAKLEDSAVYLCASSPPRMGMDTQYFGPGTRLTVL.

The rearrangement uses TRBV9 and TRBJ2-1, with 9 nucleotides matching TRBD1. The V and J ends lost 5 bases and 5 bases, in that order; junction bases with no gene match: 2. Germline V gene data show CDR1 as SGDLS and CDR2 as YYNGEE. The CDR3 runs to 13 residues. In DNA form, the CDR3 reads TGTGCCAGCAGTCGGGACAGGGACAATGAGCAGTTCTTC. Its translation: CASSRDRDNEQFF.

The table lists this clone with a few counts. The chain recombines TRBV19 with TRBJ1-1; D remains unclear. This CDR3 spans 14 amino acids. Germline CDR1 LNHDA, CDR2 SQIVND (reference sequence). V lost 5 bases, J lost 2 bases, and 12 bases lay in between. CDR3 region: CASSSLGLNTEAFF. The CDR3 DNA reads TGTGCCAGTAGTTCACTCGGACTAAACACTGAAGCTTTCTTT.

This chain connects TRBV25-1 to TRBJ2-3; D not resolved. CDR3 length: 14 amino acids. Germline V gene data show CDR1 as MGHDK and CDR2 as SYGVNS. V dropped 2 bases and J dropped 5 bases, with 11 bases sitting between them. The chain's CDR3 is CASSEGSLGDTQYF. CDR3 DNA: TGTGCCAGCAGTGAAGGCTCCTTGGGAGATACGCAGTATTTT.

The V call is TRBV5-1, the J call TRBJ1-1; TRBD1 matches at 8 bases. The CDR3 is 16 residues long. The V gene end was trimmed by 3 bases and the J gene end by 5 bases; junction bases not matched to a gene: 12. Germline-derived CDR1 and CDR2 are SGHRS and YFSETQ. In nucleotides, the CDR3 is TGCGCCAGCAGCTCCGCCCCGGACAGGGCCGGGACTGAAGCTTTCTTT. As protein: CASSSAPDRAGTEAFF.

This clone came up a few times. The rearrangement links TRBV15 to TRBJ1-1; D unresolved. CDR3 size: 15 residues. Trimming shortened V by 0 bases and J by 5 bases, and 13 bases separated the two germline ends. Germline values: CDR1 LNHNV, CDR2 YYDKDF (reference sequence). This CDR3 reads CATSRDVGVGTEAFF. CDR3 DNA sequence: TGTGCCACCAGCAGAGATGTCGGGGTAGGGACTGAAGCTTTCTTT.

The CDR3 sequence is CASGQLSYEQYF. The CDR3 nucleotides read TGTGCCAGCGGACAGCTTTCCTACGAGCAGTACTTC. The rearrangement uses TRBV6-5 and TRBJ2-7; perhaps TRBD1 as D (6 bases). This CDR3 has 12 amino acids. The V and J ends lost 8 bases and 1 base respectively, with 9 bases between them. Germline V gene sequence: CDR1 MNHEY, CDR2 SVGAGI.

The chain employs TRBV19 and TRBJ1-2, with D possibly matching TRBD1 (5 bases). The CDR3 extends over 15 amino acids. From germline, CDR1 is LNHDA and CDR2 SQIVND (reference sequence). V was cut by 7 bases and J by 4 bases, with 19 bases left in between. The CDR3 is CASTRRGGYGYGYTF. CDR3 coding DNA: TGTGCCAGTACCCGGCGGGGGGGGTACGGCTATGGCTACACCTTC.

CDR3 region: CASSSSDRGIGYTF. Written as DNA, the CDR3 is TGCGCCAGCAGCTCAAGTGACAGGGGGATCGGCTACACCTTC. The rearrangement joins TRBV5-1 to TRBJ1-2; 9 bases are shared with TRBD1. V lost 3 bases, J lost 8 bases, and 8 bases stayed unmatched. Germline V gene lookup returns CDR1 SGHRS and CDR2 YFSETQ. This CDR3 spans 14 amino acids.

This clone occurred once. The gene calls are TRBV5-4 and TRBJ2-7; 8 bases agree with TRBD2. In germline, CDR1 is SGHNT, CDR2 YYREEE (reference sequence). Trimming at V came to 0 bases and at J to 3 bases, leaving 5 bases not matched to a gene. CDR3 length: 15 residues. DNA of the CDR3: TGTGCCAGCAGCTTGGTGAATAGCGGGGACTACGAGCAGTACTTC. This encodes CASSLVNSGDYEQYF.

The chain couples TRBV7-9 to TRBJ1-2; 9 bases line up with TRBD1. The CDR3 spans 18 residues. Germline CDR1 is SEHNR and CDR2 is FQNEAQ (reference sequence). J gave up 1 base and V 5 bases, and 14 bases lay outside the gene matches. CDR3 amino acids: CASSPLGTGNGVNYGYTF. CDR3 bases: TGTGCCAGCAGCCCACTAGGGACAGGGAACGGGGTTAACTATGGCTACACCTTC.

The chain has TRBV6-4 and TRBJ1-5; D not resolved. Germline CDR1 and CDR2: MRHNA and SNTAGT. The V end was cut by 4 bases, the J end by 9 bases, with 16 bases between. The CDR3 is 14 amino acids. The chain's CDR3 is CASSVLGGLGPQHF. In DNA, the CDR3 is TGTGCCAGCAGTGTGTTAGGAGGATTGGGGCCCCAGCATTTT.

CDR3 amino acids: CSVVRLSGGQETQYF. CDR3 sequence (DNA): TGCAGCGTTGTGAGATTGTCGGGAGGCCAAGAGACCCAGTACTTC. The chain recombines TRBV29-1 with TRBJ2-5; 7 nucleotides align to TRBD2. CDR1 SQVTM and CDR2 ANQGSEA come from the germline V gene. V was pared by 4 bases and J by 1 base, with 9 bases of the junction left unmatched. The CDR3 covers 15 residues.